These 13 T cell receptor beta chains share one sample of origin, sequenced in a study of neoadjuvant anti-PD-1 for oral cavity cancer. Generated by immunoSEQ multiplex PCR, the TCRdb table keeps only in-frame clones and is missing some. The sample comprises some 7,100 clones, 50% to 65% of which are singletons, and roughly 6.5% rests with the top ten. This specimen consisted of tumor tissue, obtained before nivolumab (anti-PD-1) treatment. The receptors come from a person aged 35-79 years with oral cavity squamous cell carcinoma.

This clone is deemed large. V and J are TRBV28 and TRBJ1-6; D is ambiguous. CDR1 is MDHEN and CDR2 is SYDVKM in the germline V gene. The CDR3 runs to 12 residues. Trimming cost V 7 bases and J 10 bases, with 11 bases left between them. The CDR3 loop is CASTNRRSPLHF. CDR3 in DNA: TGTGCCAGCACGAATCGGCGGTCACCCCTCCACTTT.

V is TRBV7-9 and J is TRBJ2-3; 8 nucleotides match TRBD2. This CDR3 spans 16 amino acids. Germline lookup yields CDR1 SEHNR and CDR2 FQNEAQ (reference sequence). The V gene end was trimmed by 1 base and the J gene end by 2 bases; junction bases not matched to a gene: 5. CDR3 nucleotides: TGTGCCAGCAGCTTAGGGGCTAGCGGGCTCACAGATACGCAGTATTTT. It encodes CASSLGASGLTDTQYF.

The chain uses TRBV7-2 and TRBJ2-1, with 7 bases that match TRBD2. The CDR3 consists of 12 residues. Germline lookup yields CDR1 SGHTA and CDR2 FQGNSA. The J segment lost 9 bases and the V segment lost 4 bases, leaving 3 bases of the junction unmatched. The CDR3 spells CASSSAGIEQFF. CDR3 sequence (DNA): TGTGCCAGCAGCTCAGCGGGGATTGAGCAGTTCTTC.

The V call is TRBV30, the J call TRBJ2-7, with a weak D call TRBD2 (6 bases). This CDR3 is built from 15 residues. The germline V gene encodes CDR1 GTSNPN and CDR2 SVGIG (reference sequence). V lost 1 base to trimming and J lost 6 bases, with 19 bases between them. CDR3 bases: TGTGCCTGGAGTGCACTCCCCGGGAGAATAAGCGAGCAGTACTTC. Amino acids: CAWSALPGRISEQYF.

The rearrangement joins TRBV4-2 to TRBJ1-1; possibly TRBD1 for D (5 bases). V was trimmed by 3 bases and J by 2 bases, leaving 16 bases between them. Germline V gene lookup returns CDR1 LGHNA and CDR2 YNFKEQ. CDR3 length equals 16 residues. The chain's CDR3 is CASSHPGGGINTEAFF. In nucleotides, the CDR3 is TGTGCCAGCAGCCACCCCGGGGGGGGGATCAACACTGAAGCTTTCTTT.

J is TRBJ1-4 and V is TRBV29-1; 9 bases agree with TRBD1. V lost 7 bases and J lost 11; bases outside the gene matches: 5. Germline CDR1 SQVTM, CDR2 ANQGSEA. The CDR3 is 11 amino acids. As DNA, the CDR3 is TGCAGCGCTCGACAGGGGGGCAAACTGTTTTTT. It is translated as CSARQGGKLFF. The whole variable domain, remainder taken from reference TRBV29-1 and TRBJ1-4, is SAVISQKPSRDICQRGTSLTIQCQVDSQVTMMFWYRQQPGQSLTLIATANQGSEATYESGFVIDKFPISRPNLTFSTLTVSNMSPEDSSIYLCSARQGGKLFFGSGTQLSVL.

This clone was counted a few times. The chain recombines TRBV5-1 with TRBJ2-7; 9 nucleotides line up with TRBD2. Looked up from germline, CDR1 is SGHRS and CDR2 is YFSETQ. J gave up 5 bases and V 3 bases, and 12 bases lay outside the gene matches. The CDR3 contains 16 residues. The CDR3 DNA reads TGCGCCAGCAGCTGGCGGCCTAGCGGGGAGTCCGACGAGCAGTACTTC. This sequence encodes CASSWRPSGESDEQYF.

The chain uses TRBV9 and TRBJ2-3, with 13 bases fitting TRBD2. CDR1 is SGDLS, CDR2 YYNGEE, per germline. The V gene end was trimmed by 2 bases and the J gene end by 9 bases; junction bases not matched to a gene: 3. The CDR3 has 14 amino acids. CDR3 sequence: CASSVGTSGTTQYF. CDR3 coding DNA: TGTGCCAGCAGCGTGGGGACTAGCGGGACGACGCAGTATTTT.

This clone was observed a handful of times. The DNA of the CDR3 is TGTGCCAGCGCTAGCGACAATGAGCAGTTCTTC. Protein product: CASASDNEQFF. The gene calls are TRBV9 and TRBJ2-1; a possible D gene is TRBD2 (6 bases). The V and J ends lost 7 bases and 5 bases respectively, with 7 bases between them. This CDR3 is 11 amino acids long. Germline V gene data show CDR1 as SGDLS and CDR2 as YYNGEE.

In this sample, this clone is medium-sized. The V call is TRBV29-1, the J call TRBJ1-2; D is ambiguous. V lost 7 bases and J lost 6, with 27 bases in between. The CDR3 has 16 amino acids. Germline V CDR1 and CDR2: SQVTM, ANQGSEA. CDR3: CSGMLYSSSGENGYTF. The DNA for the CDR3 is TGCAGCGGTATGTTATATTCGAGCAGCGGGGAGAATGGCTACACCTTC.

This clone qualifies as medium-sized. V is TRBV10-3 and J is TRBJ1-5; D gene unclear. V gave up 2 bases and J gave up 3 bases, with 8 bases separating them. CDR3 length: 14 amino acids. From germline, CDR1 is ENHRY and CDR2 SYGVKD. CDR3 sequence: CAISEQPDNQPQHF. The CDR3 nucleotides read TGTGCCATCAGTGAGCAGCCAGACAATCAGCCCCAGCATTTT.

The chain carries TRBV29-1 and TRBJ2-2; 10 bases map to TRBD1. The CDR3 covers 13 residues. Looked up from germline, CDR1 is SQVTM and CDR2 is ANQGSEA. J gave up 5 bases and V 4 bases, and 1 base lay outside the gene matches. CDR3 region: CSVGTGGTGELFF. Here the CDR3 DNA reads TGCAGCGTTGGGACAGGGGGTACCGGGGAGCTGTTTTTT.

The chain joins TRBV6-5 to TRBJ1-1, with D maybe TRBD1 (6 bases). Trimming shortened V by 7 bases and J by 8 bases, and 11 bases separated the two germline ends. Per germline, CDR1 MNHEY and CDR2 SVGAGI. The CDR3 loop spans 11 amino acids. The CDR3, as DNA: TGTGCCAGCAAGGGACACCTCGAAGCTTTCTTT. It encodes CASKGHLEAFF.